The 21 T cell receptor beta chains listed next were all sequenced from one sample in a study of vaccination effects on CD4 cells after COVID-19. Some clones are missing from TCRdb's copy, which holds only in-frame ones; the method was immunoSEQ multiplex PCR. The table records 70,000 to 85,000 clones, around 80% of them present only once. Their antigen targets remain unknown. Antigen-specific CD4+ T cells expanded by the ViraFEST assay with viral peptide pools were then sequenced. CD4+ T cell isolation took place after more than eight days of culture. Participants completed two doses of the BNT162b2 or mRNA-1273 vaccine. The sample was CD4+ T cells from PBMCs cultured with HCoV-229E spike peptides, taken after COVID-19 vaccination. Receptors originate from a human donor who received a COVID-19 vaccine.

The rearrangement links TRBV6-5 to TRBJ1-1; D gene unclear. The length of the CDR3 is 15 residues. V was cut by 0 bases and J by 1 base, with 9 bases left in between. CDR1 and CDR2 (germline): MNHEY, SVGAGI. The CDR3 reads CASSYSGRANTEAFF. In DNA, the CDR3 is TGTGCCAGCAGTTACTCTGGGCGGGCGAACACTGAAGCTTTCTTT.

The V call is TRBV12-3 or TRBV12-4, the J call TRBJ1-1; D call uncertain. V shed 1 base and J shed 10 bases, with 10 bases lying between them. This CDR3 spans 12 amino acids. CDR3 loop: CASSLVLGGAFF. The CDR3 DNA sequence: TGTGCCAGCAGTTTAGTTCTGGGTGGAGCTTTCTTT.

The chain uses TRBV12-3 or TRBV12-4 and TRBJ1-2; possibly TRBD1 for D (6 bases). The CDR3 sequence is 12 residues long. The V end lost 3 bases, the J end lost 7 bases, and 9 bases lay between the germline ends. The CDR3 sequence: CASSLGGSGYTF. The CDR3 DNA sequence: TGTGCCAGCAGTTTGGGGGGCTCTGGCTACACCTTC.

This rearrangement joins TRBV5-1 to TRBJ1-6; 9 bases are a match to TRBD1. CDR1 and CDR2 (germline): SGHRS, YFSETQ. After removal of 7 bases from V and 16 bases from J, the junction contained 18 bases not matched to a gene. The CDR3 extends over 15 amino acids. This CDR3 reads CASGLGGTGNDILHF. For the CDR3, the DNA is TGCGCCAGCGGACTGGGGGGGACAGGGAATGACATACTCCACTTT.

The gene calls are TRBV30 and TRBJ2-2; D call uncertain. V was cut by 0 bases and J by 3 bases, with 14 bases left in between. Germline values: CDR1 GTSNPN, CDR2 SVGIG (reference sequence). This CDR3 comprises 16 residues. This chain's CDR3 is CAWSVPARTHTGELFF. The CDR3, as DNA: TGTGCCTGGAGTGTCCCTGCCAGGACCCACACCGGGGAGCTGTTTTTT.

This sequence joins TRBV7-9 and TRBJ2-6; D unclear. Germline V CDR1 and CDR2: SEHNR, FQNEAQ (reference sequence). The V end was cut by 6 bases, the J end by 4 bases, with 16 bases between. CDR3 size: 16 residues. Written as DNA, the CDR3 is TGTGCCAGCAGTCGACCCCCGGTAGCCGGGGCCAACGTCCTGACTTTC. It specifies CASSRPPVAGANVLTF.

The chain links TRBV28 to TRBJ1-2; D gene uncertain. This CDR3 comprises 15 residues. V was trimmed by 5 bases and J by 0 bases, leaving 13 bases between them. Germline assignment: CDR1 MDHEN and CDR2 SYDVKM. In nucleotides, the CDR3 is TGTGCCAGCAGTCCCCGGTTTGCTCCTAACTATGGCTACACCTTC. Translating it yields CASSPRFAPNYGYTF.

The chain carries TRBV29-1 and TRBJ2-4, with no clear D. CDR3 size: 12 residues. The V gene lost 6 bases and the J gene lost 6 bases, with 12 bases spanning the gap. CDR1 is SQVTM and CDR2 is ANQGSEA in the germline V gene. The CDR3: CSVAREANIQYF. The DNA of the CDR3 is TGCAGCGTGGCAAGAGAGGCAAACATTCAGTACTTC.

The chain is built from TRBV11-2 and TRBJ2-7; weak D call: TRBD2 (5 bases). Germline values: CDR1 SGHAT, CDR2 FQNNGV. The CDR3 loop spans 15 amino acids. The V gene lost 1 base and the J gene lost 4 bases, with 14 bases spanning the gap. This chain's CDR3 is CASSLAPGRDYEQYV. CDR3 DNA: TGTGCCAGCAGCTTAGCCCCCGGCCGGGATTACGAGCAGTACGTC.

The CDR3 bases are TGTGCCAGCAGCGTAGGACAGGGGGCCTACAATGAGCAGTTCTTC. Translating gives CASSVGQGAYNEQFF. V is TRBV9 and J is TRBJ2-1; TRBD1 matches at 9 bases. V dropped 0 bases and J dropped 2; count of bases not matched to a gene: 0. CDR1 SGDLS and CDR2 YYNGEE come from the germline V gene. This CDR3 contains 15 residues.

The gene calls are TRBV19 and TRBJ1-1; tentative D call: TRBD1 (6 bases). Trimming removed 7 bases at V and 0 bases at J, with 21 bases between. This CDR3 comprises 17 residues. Germline V CDR1 and CDR2: LNHDA, SQIVND (reference sequence). The CDR3 DNA is TGTGCCAGTACGGCGGGGACACTACAACCCTTGAACACTGAAGCTTTCTTT. Encoded protein: CASTAGTLQPLNTEAFF.

The V call is TRBV2, the J call TRBJ1-2, with 8 nucleotides matching TRBD1. Germline assignment: CDR1 SNHLY and CDR2 FYNNEI. The J segment lost 7 bases and the V segment lost 8 bases, leaving 9 bases of the junction unmatched. CDR3 length equals 13 residues. CDR3 bases: TGTGCCAGCCAACGGCAGGGGGCTGGTGGCTACACCTTC. Protein product: CASQRQGAGGYTF.

The chain couples TRBV6-1 to TRBJ1-6; the D is unclear. Germline CDR1 MNHNS, CDR2 SASEGT. Between the trimmed V and J ends, which lost 0 bases and 0 bases, there was a span of 9 bases. The CDR3 covers 17 residues. CDR3 sequence: CASSEALRSSYNSPLHF. CDR3 DNA: TGTGCCAGCAGTGAAGCTCTCAGAAGCTCCTATAATTCACCCCTCCACTTT.

This clone was seen a single time. The chain is built from TRBV9 and TRBJ1-1; D not certain. CDR1 and CDR2 (germline): SGDLS, YYNGEE. Trimming shortened V by 3 bases and J by 2 bases, and 17 bases separated the two germline ends. The length of the CDR3 is 16 residues. CDR3 in amino acids: CASSDEGGNPNTEAFF. The CDR3 DNA follows: TGTGCCAGCAGCGACGAGGGAGGGAATCCCAACACTGAAGCTTTCTTT.

The rearrangement links TRBV19 to TRBJ1-5; possible D gene TRBD1, 5 bases. The CDR3 loop spans 14 amino acids. The V and J ends lost 2 bases and 1 base respectively, with 6 bases between them. Germline CDR1 and CDR2: LNHDA and SQIVND (reference sequence). The CDR3 DNA is TGTGCCAGTAGTATACGGGGGAGCAATCAGCCCCAGCATTTT. Amino acids: CASSIRGSNQPQHF.

This clone was detected only once. The chain links TRBV28 to TRBJ1-2; TRBD1 matches 9 bases. This CDR3 spans 14 amino acids. Trimming removed 3 bases from V and 5 bases from J; junction bases left unmatched: 4. Germline lookup yields CDR1 MDHEN and CDR2 SYDVKM. The CDR3 loop reads CASSFGGTGYGYTF. In nucleotides, the CDR3 is TGTGCCAGCAGTTTTGGCGGGACAGGGTATGGCTACACCTTC.

The chain is built from TRBV10-1 and TRBJ1-1; 7 bases are a match to TRBD1. The CDR3 has 16 amino acids. V lost 3 bases to trimming and J lost 1 base; unmatched junction nucleotides: 8. In germline, CDR1 is WNHNN, CDR2 SYGVQD (reference sequence). The CDR3 reads CASSDPADRRNTEAFF. CDR3 nucleotides: TGCGCCAGCAGTGACCCAGCGGACAGGAGGAACACTGAAGCTTTCTTT.

The chain combines TRBV7-2 with TRBJ1-2, with 9 bases lining up with TRBD1. The germline gives CDR1 SGHTA, CDR2 FQGNSA. The V and J ends lost 4 bases and 5 bases, in that order; junction bases with no gene match: 8. The CDR3 runs to 15 residues. For the CDR3, the DNA is TGTGCCAGCAGCTATAAACTAGGACAGGGGTATGGCTACACCTTC. Protein product: CASSYKLGQGYGYTF. The full variable domain, rest sourced from reference TRBV7-2 and TRBJ1-2, is GAGVSQSPSNKVTEKGKDVELRCDPISGHTALYWYRQSLGQGLEFLIYFQGNSAPDKSGLPSDRFSAERTGGSVSTLTIQRTQQEDSAVYLCASSYKLGQGYGYTFGSGTRLTVV.

The V gene is TRBV5-1, the J gene TRBJ1-4; D is ambiguous. The CDR3 extends over 16 amino acids. V was clipped by 4 bases and J by 4 bases, with 17 bases between them. The V gene's germline CDR1 is SGHRS and CDR2 YFSETQ. The CDR3 coding sequence is TGCGCCAGCAGCACCGGGATAACCAATAGTAATGAAAAACTGTTTTTT. This gives the protein CASSTGITNSNEKLFF.

The genes are TRBV19 and TRBJ2-3; D gene ambiguous. This CDR3 contains 14 residues. Germline CDR1 is LNHDA and CDR2 is SQIVND (reference sequence). With 3 bases removed from V and 6 bases from J, the gap between germline ends came to 13 bases. CDR3 sequence: CASSISSASDTQYF. CDR3 bases: TGTGCCAGTAGTATCTCCTCTGCGTCCGATACGCAGTATTTT.

The chain carries TRBV7-3 and TRBJ2-1; 7 bases align to TRBD2. CDR1 and CDR2 from the germline V gene are SGHTA and FQGTGA. The junction had 3 bases not matched to a gene; V was cut back by 4 bases and J by 6 bases. The CDR3 runs to 13 residues. The CDR3 spells CASSSTSVNEQFF. In DNA, the CDR3 is TGTGCCAGCAGCTCTACTAGCGTCAATGAGCAGTTCTTC.